The 4 T cell receptor beta chains listed next were all sequenced from one sample in a study of blood T cell repertoires in COVID-19. The protocol was immunoSEQ multiplex PCR, while the TCRdb copy is restricted to in-frame clones and leaves out a portion. The table has fewer than 200,000 clones, 80% to 85% seen once. Sequenced material: peripheral blood. Source of these receptors: a man between 65 and 80 years old with active or convalescent COVID-19.

The chain carries TRBV19 and TRBJ1-1; weak D call: TRBD1 (5 bases). This CDR3 comprises 16 residues. Trimming took 3 bases from V and 4 from J, leaving 18 bases between them. From germline, CDR1 is LNHDA and CDR2 SQIVND (reference sequence). For the CDR3, the DNA is TGTGCCAGTAGTATTGGGGCCTCTGGCCGTGGCACTGAAGCTTTCTTT. Its protein is CASSIGASGRGTEAFF.

The chain couples TRBV5-1 to TRBJ2-1; 8 bases align to TRBD2. CDR3 length: 14 amino acids. Germline trimming cut 7 bases from V and 4 bases from J; bases unmatched to any gene: 7. Germline lookup yields CDR1 SGHRS and CDR2 YFSETQ. The CDR3 region has the DNA TGCGCCAGCTCCGCGGGGGGCAGATACAATGAGCAGTTCTTC. Protein: CASSAGGRYNEQFF. The whole variable domain, remainder taken from reference TRBV5-1 and TRBJ2-1, is KAGVTQTPRYLIKTRGQQVTLSCSPISGHRSVSWYQQTPGQGLQFLFEYFSETQRNKGNFPGRFSGRQFSNSRSEMNVSTLELGDSALYLCASSAGGRYNEQFFGPGTRLTVL.

V is TRBV7-2 and J is TRBJ2-5, with TRBD2 identical over 10 bases. Per the germline V gene, CDR1 is SGHTA and CDR2 is FQGNSA. The CDR3 has 15 residues. V trimming: 5 bases; J trimming: 3 bases; junction bases outside the gene matches: 6. CDR3 DNA sequence: TGTGCCAGCAGCCTCACCGGGACTAGCGAAGAGACCCAGTACTTC. It translates to CASSLTGTSEETQYF.

The chain uses TRBV7-2 and TRBJ2-7; 7 bases agree with TRBD2. CDR1 and CDR2 from the germline V gene are SGHTA and FQGNSA. This CDR3 contains 14 residues. Trimming removed 3 bases from V and 3 bases from J; junction bases left unmatched: 5. Here the CDR3 reads CASSFGLGLYEQYF. The CDR3 DNA is TGTGCCAGCAGCTTCGGACTAGGTCTCTACGAGCAGTACTTC.